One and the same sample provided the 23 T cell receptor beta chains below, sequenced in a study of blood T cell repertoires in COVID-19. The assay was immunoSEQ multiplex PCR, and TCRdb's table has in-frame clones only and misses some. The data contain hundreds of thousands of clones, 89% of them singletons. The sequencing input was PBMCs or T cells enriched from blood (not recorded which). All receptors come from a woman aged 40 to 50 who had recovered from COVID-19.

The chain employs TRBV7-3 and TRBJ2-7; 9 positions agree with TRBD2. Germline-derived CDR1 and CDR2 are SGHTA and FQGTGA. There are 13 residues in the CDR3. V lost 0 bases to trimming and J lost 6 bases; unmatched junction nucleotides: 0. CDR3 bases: TGTGCCAGCAGCTTAACTAGCGGGGGCGAGCAGTACTTC. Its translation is CASSLTSGGEQYF. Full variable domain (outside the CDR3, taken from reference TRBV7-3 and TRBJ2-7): GAGVSQTPSNKVTEKGKYVELRCDPISGHTALYWYRQSLGQGPEFLIYFQGTGAADDSGLPNDRFFAVRPEGSVSTLKIQRTERGDSAVYLCASSLTSGGEQYFGPGTRLTVT.

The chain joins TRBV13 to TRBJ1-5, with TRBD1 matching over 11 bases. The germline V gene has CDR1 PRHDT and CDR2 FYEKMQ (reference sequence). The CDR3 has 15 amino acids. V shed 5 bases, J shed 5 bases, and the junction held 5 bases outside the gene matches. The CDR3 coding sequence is TGTGCCAGCAGCCACGGGACAGGGGGGGATCAGCCCCAGCATTTT. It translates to CASSHGTGGDQPQHF.

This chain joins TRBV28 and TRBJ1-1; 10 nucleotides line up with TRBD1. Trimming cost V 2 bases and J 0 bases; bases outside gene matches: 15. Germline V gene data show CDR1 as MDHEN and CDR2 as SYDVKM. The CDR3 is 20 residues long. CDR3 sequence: CASSLNPRDRGAFMNTEAFF. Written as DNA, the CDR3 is TGTGCCAGCAGTTTAAACCCCCGGGACAGGGGAGCCTTTATGAACACTGAAGCTTTCTTT.

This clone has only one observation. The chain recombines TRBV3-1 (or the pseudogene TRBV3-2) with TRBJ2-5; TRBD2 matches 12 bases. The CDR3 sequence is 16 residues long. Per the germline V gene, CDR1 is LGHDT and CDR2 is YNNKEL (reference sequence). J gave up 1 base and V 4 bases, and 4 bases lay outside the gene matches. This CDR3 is CASSLGLAGVQETQYF. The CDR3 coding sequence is TGTGCCAGCAGCCTGGGACTAGCGGGTGTCCAAGAGACCCAGTACTTC.

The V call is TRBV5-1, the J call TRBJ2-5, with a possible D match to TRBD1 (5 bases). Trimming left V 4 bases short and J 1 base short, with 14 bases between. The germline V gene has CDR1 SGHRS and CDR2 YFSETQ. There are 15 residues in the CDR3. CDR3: CASSRITGSQETQYF. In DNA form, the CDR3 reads TGCGCCAGCAGCCGCATAACAGGTTCCCAAGAGACCCAGTACTTC.

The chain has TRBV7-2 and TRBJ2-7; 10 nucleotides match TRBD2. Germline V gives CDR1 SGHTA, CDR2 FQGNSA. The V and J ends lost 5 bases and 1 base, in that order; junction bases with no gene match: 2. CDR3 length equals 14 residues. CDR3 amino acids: CASSRTSGSYEQYF. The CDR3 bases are TGTGCCAGCAGCCGGACTAGCGGATCCTACGAGCAGTACTTC.

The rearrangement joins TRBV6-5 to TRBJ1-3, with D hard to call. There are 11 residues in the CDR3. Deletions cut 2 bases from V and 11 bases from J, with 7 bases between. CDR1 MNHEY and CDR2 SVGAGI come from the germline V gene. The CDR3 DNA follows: TGTGCCAGCAGTTACGGAGGCGCCATATATTTT. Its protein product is CASSYGGAIYF.

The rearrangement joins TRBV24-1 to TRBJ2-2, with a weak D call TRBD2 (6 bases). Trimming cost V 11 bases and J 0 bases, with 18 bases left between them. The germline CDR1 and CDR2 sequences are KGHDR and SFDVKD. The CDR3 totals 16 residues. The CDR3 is CAIIGREQANTGELFF. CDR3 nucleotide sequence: TGTGCCATCATCGGACGGGAGCAGGCGAACACCGGGGAGCTGTTTTTT.

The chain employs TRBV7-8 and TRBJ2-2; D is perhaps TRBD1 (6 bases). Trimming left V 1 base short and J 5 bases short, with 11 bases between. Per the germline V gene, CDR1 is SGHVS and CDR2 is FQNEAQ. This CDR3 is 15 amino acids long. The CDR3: CASSLGGQGTGELFF. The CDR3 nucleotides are TGTGCCAGCAGCTTAGGGGGACAAGGTACCGGGGAGCTGTTTTTT.

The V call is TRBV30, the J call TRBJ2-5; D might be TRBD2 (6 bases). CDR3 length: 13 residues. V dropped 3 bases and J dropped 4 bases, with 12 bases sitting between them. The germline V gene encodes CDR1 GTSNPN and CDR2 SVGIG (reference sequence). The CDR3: CAWRASEGETQYF. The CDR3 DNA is TGTGCCTGGAGGGCATCGGAGGGAGAGACCCAGTACTTC.

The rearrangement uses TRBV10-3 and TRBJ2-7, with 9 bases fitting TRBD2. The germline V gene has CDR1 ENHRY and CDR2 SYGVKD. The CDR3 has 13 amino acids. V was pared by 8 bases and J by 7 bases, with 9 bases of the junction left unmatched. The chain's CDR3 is CAIGSGGSGEQYF. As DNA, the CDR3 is TGTGCCATCGGTAGCGGGGGTTCGGGTGAGCAGTACTTC.

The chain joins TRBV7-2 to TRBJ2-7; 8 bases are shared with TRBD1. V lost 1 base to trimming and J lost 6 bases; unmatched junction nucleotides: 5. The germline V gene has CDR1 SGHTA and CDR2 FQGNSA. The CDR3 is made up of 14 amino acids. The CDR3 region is CASSLVGQGGEQYF. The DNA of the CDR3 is TGTGCCAGCAGCTTAGTCGGACAGGGAGGCGAGCAGTACTTC.

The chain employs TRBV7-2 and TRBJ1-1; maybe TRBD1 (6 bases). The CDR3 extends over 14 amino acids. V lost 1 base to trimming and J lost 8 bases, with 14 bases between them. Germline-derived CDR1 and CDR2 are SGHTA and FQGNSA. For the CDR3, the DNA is TGTGCCAGCAGCTTAGGGGGGACATCGATAGAAGCTTTCTTT. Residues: CASSLGGTSIEAFF. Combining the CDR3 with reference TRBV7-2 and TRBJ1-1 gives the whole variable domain GAGVSQSPSNKVTEKGKDVELRCDPISGHTALYWYRQSLGQGLEFLIYFQGNSAPDKSGLPSDRFSAERTGGSVSTLTIQRTQQEDSAVYLCASSLGGTSIEAFFGQGTRLTVV.

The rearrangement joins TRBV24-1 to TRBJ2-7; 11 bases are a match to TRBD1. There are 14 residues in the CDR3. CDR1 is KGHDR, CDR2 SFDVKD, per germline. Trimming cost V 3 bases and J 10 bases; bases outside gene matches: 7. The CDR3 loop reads CATSDLGQGALQYF. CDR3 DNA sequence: TGTGCCACCAGTGATCTAGGACAGGGGGCCCTTCAGTACTTC.

The chain's CDR3 is CASSQPQGPQHF. CDR3 coding DNA: TGCGCCAGCAGCCAACCCCAGGGGCCCCAGCATTTT. V usage is TRBV4-1 and J usage is TRBJ1-5, with D possibly matching TRBD1 (5 bases). The ends were cut back, 2 bases at V and 9 bases at J, with 8 bases in the middle. CDR1 and CDR2 (germline): MGHRA, YSYEKL. The CDR3 contains 12 residues.

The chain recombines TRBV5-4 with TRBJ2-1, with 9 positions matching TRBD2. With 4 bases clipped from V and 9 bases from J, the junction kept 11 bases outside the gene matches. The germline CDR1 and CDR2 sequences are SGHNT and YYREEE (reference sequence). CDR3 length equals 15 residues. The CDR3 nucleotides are TGTGCCAGCAGCCTAAAGCGGGGGGCTCCCGGTGAGCAGTTCTTC. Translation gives CASSLKRGAPGEQFF. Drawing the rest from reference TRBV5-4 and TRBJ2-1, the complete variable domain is ETGVTQSPTHLIKTRGQQVTLRCSSQSGHNTVSWYQQALGQGPQFIFQYYREEENGRGNFPPRFSGLQFPNYSSELNVNALELDDSALYLCASSLKRGAPGEQFFGPGTRLTVL.

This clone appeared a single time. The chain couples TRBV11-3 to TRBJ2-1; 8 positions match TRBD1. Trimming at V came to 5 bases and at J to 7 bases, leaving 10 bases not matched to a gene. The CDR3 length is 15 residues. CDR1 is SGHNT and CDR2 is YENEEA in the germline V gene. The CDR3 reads CASSPDRGRENEQFF. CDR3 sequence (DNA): TGTGCCAGCAGCCCAGACAGGGGAAGGGAAAATGAGCAGTTCTTC.

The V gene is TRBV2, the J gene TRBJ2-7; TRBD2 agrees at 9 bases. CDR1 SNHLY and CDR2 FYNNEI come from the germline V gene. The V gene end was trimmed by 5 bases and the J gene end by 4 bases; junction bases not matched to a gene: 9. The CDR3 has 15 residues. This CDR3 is CASSKTSGAEYEQYF. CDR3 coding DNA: TGTGCCAGCAGTAAGACTAGCGGTGCTGAGTACGAGCAGTACTTC.

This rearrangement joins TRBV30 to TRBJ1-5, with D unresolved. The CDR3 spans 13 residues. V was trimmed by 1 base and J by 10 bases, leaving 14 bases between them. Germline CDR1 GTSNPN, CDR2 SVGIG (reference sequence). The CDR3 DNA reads TGTGCCTGGAGTGGGGGTTTGAGGGAACCCCAGCATTTT. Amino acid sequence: CAWSGGLREPQHF.

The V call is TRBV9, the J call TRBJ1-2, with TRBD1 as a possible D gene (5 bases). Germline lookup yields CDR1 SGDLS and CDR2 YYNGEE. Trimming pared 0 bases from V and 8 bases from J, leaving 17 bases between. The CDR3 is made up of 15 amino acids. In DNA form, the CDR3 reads TGTGCCAGCAGCGTAGGGGGAAGGGGCTCCTTAGGCTACACCTTC. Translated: CASSVGGRGSLGYTF.

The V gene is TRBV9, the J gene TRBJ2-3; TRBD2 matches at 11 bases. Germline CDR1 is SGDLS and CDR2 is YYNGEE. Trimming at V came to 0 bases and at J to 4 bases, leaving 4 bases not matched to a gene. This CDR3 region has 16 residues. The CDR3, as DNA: TGTGCCAGCAGCGTAGGACTAGCGGGATCACCAGATACGCAGTATTTT. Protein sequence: CASSVGLAGSPDTQYF.

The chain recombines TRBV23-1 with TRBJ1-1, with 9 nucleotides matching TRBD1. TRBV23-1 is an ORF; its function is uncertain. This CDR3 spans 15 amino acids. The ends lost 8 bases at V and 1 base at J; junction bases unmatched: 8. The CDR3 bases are TGCGCCAGCGGACGGACAGGGGAATGGAACACTGAAGCTTTCTTT. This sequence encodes CASGRTGEWNTEAFF.

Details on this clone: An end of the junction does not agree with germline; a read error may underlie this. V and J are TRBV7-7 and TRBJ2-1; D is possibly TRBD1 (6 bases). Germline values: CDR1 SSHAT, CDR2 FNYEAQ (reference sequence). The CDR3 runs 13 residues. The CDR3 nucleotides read TGTGCTAGCAGCTTACAAAGGACAGAGGGGCAGTTCTTC. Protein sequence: CASSLQRTEGQFF.